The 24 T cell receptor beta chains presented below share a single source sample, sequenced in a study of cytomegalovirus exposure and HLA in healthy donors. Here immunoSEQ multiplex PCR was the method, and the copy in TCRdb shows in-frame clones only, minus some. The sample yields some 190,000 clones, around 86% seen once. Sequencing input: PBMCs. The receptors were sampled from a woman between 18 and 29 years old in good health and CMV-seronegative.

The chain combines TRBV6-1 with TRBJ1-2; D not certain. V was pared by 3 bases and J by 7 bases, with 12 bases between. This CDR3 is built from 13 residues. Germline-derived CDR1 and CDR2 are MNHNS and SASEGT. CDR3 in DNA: TGTGCCAGCAGTGAGATAAAAGAGGGTGGCTACACCTTC. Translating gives CASSEIKEGGYTF.

The CDR3 bases are TGTGCCAGCAGCCCCCTCCCCTCTGGGGCCAACGTCCTGACTTTC. Translation gives CASSPLPSGANVLTF. This rearrangement joins TRBV5-6 to TRBJ2-6, with D uncertain. Trimming left V 4 bases short and J 0 bases short, with 8 bases between. Germline V CDR1 and CDR2: SGHDT, YYEEEE. The CDR3 extends over 15 amino acids.

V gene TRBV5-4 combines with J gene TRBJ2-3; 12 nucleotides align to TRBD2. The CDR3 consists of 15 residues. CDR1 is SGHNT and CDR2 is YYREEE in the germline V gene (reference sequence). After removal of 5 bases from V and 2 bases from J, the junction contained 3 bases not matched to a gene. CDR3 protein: CASRTSGGNTDTQYF. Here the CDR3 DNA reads TGTGCCAGCAGAACTAGCGGGGGGAACACAGATACGCAGTATTTT. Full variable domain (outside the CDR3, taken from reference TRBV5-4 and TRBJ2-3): ETGVTQSPTHLIKTRGQQVTLRCSSQSGHNTVSWYQQALGQGPQFIFQYYREEENGRGNFPPRFSGLQFPNYSSELNVNALELDDSALYLCASRTSGGNTDTQYFGPGTRLTVL.

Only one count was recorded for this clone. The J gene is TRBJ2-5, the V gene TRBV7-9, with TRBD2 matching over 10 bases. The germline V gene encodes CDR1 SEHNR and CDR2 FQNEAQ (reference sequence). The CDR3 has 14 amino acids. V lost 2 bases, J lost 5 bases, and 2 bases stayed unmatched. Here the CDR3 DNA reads TGTGCCAGCAGCTTATTAGCGGGAGGTGAGACCCAGTACTTC. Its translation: CASSLLAGGETQYF.

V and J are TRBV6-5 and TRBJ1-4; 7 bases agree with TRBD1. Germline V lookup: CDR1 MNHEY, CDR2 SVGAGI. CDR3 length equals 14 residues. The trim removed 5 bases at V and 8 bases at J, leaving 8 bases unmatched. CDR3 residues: CASSRQGEFEKLFF. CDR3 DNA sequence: TGTGCCAGCAGTCGGCAGGGGGAATTCGAAAAACTGTTTTTT.

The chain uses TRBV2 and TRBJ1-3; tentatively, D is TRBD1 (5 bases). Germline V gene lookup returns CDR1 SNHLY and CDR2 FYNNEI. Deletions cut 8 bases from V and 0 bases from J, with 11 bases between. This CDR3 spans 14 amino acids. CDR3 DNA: TGTGCCAGCTTTCGGGGGGACTCTGGAAACACCATATATTTT. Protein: CASFRGDSGNTIYF. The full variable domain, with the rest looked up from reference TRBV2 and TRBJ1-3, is EPEVTQTPSHQVTQMGQEVILRCVPISNHLYFYWYRQILGQKVEFLVSFYNNEISEKSEIFDDQFSVERPDGSNFTLKIRSTKLEDSAMYFCASFRGDSGNTIYFGEGSWLTVV.

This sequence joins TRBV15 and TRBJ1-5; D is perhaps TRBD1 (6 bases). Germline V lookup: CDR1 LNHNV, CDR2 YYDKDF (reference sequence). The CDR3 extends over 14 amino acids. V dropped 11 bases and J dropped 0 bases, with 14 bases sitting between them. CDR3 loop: CAASLQGSNQPQHF. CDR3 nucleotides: TGTGCCGCGAGTCTACAGGGTAGCAATCAGCCCCAGCATTTT.

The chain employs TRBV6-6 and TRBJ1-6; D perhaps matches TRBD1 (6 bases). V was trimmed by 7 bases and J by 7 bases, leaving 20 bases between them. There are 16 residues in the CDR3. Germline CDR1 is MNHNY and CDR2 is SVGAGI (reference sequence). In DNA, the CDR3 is TGTGCCAGCATTGATACAGGGCCCTTGGTAAATTCACCCCTCCACTTT. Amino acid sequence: CASIDTGPLVNSPLHF.

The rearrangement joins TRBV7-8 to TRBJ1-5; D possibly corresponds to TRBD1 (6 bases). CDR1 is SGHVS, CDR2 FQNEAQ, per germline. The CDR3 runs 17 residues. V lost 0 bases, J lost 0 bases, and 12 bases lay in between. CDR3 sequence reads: CASSLARTDTSNQPQHF. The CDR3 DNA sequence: TGTGCCAGCAGCTTAGCGCGGACAGACACTAGCAATCAGCCCCAGCATTTT.

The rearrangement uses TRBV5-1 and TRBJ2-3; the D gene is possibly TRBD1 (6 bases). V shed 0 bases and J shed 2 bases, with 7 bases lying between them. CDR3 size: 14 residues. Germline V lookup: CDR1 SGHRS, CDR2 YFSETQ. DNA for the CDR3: TGCGCCAGCAGCTTGGGGACAGACACAGATACGCAGTATTTT. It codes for CASSLGTDTDTQYF.

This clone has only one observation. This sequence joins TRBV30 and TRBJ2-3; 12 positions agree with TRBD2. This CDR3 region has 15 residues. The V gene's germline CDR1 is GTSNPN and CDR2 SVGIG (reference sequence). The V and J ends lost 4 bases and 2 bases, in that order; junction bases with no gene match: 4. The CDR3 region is CAWTSGGAYTDTQYF. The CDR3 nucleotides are TGTGCCTGGACTAGCGGGGGGGCATACACAGATACGCAGTATTTT.

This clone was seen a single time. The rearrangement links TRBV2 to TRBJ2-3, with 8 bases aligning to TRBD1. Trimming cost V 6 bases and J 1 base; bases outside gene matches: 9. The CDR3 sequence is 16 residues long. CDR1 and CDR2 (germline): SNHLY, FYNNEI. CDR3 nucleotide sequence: TGTGCCAGCAGCCCTACCCCGGGACAGGGCACAGATACGCAGTATTTT. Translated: CASSPTPGQGTDTQYF.

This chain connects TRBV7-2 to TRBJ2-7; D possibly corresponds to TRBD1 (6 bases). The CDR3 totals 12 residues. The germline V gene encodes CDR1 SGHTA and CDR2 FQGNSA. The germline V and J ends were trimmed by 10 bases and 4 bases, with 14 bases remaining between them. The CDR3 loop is CATGQTAYEQYF. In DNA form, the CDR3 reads TGTGCCACCGGACAGACCGCGTACGAGCAGTACTTC. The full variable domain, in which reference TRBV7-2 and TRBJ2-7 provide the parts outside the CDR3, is GAGVSQSPSNKVTEKGKDVELRCDPISGHTALYWYRQSLGQGLEFLIYFQGNSAPDKSGLPSDRFSAERTGGSVSTLTIQRTQQEDSAVYLCATGQTAYEQYFGPGTRLTVT.

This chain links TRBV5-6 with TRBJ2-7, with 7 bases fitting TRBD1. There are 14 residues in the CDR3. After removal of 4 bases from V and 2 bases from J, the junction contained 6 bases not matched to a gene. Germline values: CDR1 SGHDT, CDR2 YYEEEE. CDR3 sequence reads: CASSLWTGTYEQYF. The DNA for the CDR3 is TGTGCCAGCAGCCTCTGGACAGGAACCTACGAGCAGTACTTC.

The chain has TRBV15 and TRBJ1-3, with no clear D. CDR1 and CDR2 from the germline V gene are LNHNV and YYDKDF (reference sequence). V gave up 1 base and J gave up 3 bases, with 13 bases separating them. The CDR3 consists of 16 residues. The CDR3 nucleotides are TGTGCCACCAGCAGAGTTGGTCCTAGCTTTGGAAACACCATATATTTT. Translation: CATSRVGPSFGNTIYF.

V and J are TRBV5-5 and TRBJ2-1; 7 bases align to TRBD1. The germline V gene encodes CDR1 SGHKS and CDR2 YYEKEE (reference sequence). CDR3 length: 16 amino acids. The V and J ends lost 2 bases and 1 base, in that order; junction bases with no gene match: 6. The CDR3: CASSFGQAGSYNEQFF. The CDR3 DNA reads TGTGCCAGCAGCTTTGGACAGGCTGGGTCCTACAATGAGCAGTTCTTC.

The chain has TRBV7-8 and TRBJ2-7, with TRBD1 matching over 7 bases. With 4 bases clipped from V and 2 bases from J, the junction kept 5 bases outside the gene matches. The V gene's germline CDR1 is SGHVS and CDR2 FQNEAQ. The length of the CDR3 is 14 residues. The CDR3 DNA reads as TGTGCCAGCAGCTCAGACAGGGCCGCCTACGAGCAGTACTTC. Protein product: CASSSDRAAYEQYF.

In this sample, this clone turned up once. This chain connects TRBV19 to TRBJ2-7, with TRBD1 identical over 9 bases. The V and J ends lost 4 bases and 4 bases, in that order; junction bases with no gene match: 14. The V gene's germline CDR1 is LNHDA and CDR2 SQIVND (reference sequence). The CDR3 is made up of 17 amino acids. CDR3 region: CASSNHRPRDRVYEQYF. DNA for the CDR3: TGTGCCAGTAGTAACCACCGACCTCGGGACAGGGTATACGAGCAGTACTTC.

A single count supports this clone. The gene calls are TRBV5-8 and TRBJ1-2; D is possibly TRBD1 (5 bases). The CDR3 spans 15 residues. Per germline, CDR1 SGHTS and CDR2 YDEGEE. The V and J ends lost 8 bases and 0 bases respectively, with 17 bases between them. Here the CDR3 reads CASLALGPANYGYTF. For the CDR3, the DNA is TGTGCCAGTCTGGCCCTGGGGCCAGCTAACTATGGCTACACCTTC.

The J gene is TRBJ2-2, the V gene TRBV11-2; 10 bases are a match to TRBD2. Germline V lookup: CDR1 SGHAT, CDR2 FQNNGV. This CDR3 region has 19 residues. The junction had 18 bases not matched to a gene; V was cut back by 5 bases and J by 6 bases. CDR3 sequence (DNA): TGTGCCAGCAGCCCCGGGTTATCAGCGGGGGGGCCTCTTGCCGGGGAGCTGTTTTTT. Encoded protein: CASSPGLSAGGPLAGELFF. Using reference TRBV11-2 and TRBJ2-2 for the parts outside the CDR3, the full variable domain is EAGVAQSPRYKIIEKRQSVAFWCNPISGHATLYWYQQILGQGPKLLIQFQNNGVVDDSQLPKDRFSAERLKGVDSTLKIQPAKLEDSAVYLCASSPGLSAGGPLAGELFFGEGSRLTVL.

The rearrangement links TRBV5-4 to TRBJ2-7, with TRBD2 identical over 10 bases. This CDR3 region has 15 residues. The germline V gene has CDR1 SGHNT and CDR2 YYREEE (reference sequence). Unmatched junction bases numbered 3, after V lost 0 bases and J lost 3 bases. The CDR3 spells CASSLASGRVYEQYF. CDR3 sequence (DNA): TGTGCCAGCAGCTTGGCTAGCGGGAGAGTCTACGAGCAGTACTTC.

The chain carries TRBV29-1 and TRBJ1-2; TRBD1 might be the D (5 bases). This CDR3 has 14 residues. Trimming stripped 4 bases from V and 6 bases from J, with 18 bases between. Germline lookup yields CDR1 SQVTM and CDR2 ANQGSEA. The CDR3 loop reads CSVAGQGRFDGYTF. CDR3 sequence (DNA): TGCAGCGTTGCCGGTCAGGGAAGGTTCGATGGCTACACCTTC.

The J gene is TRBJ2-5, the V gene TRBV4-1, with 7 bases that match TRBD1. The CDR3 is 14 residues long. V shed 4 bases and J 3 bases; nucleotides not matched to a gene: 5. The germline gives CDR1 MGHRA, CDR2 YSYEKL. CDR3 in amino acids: CASSRGQAKETQYF. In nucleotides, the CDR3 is TGCGCCAGCAGCCGAGGACAGGCTAAAGAGACCCAGTACTTC.

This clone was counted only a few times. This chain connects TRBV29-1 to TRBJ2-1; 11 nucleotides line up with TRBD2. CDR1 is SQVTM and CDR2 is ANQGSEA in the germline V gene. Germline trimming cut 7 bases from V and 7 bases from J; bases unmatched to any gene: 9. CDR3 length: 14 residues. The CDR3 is CSAKLAGEVNEQFF. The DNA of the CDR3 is TGCAGCGCTAAACTAGCGGGAGAAGTAAATGAGCAGTTCTTC.